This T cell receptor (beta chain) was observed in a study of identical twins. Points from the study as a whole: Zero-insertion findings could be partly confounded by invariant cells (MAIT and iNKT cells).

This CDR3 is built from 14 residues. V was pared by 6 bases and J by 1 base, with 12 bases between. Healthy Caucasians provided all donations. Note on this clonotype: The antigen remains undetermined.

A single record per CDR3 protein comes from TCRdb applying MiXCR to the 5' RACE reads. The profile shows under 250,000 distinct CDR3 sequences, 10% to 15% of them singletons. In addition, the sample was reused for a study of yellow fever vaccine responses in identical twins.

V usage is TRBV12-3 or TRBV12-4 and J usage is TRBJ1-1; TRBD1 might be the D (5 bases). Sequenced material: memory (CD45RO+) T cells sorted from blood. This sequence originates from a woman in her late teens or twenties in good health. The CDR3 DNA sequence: TGTGCCAGCAGACCTACCAGGGAGAACACTGAAGCTTTCTTT. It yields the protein CASRPTRENTEAFF.